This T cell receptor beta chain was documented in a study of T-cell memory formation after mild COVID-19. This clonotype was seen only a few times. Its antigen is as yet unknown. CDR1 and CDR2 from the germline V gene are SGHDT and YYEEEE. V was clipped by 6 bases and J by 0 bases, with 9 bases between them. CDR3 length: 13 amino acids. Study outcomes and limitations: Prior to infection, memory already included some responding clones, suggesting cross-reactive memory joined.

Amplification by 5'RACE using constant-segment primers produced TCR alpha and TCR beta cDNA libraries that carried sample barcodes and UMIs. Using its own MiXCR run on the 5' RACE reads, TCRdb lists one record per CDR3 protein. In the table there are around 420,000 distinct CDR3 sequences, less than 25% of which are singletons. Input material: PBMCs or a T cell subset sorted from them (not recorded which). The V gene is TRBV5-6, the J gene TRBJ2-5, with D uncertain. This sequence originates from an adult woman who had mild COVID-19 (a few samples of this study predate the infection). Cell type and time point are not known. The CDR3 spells CASNLGNQETQYF. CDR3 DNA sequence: TGTGCCAGCAACCTCGGCAACCAAGAGACCCAGTACTTC.